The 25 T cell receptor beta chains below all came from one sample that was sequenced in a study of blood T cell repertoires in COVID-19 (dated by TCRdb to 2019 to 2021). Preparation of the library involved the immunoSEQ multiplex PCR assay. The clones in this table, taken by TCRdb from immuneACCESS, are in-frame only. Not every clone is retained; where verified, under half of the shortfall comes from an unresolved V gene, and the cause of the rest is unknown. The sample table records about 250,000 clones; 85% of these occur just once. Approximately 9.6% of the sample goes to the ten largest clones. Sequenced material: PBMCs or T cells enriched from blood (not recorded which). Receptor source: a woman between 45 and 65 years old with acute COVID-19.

The CDR3 reads CASSFSSGSYEQYF. CDR3 DNA: TGTGCCAGCAGCTTTAGTAGCGGGAGCTACGAGCAGTACTTC. The rearrangement uses TRBV7-2 and TRBJ2-7; 9 nucleotides align to TRBD2. V was pared by 3 bases and J by 3 bases, with 3 bases of the junction left unmatched. The CDR3 runs 14 residues. Germline V gives CDR1 SGHTA, CDR2 FQGNSA.

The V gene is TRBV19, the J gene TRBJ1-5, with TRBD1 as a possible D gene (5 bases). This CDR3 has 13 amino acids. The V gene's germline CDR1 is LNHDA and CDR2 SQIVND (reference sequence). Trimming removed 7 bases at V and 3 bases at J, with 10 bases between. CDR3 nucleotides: TGTGCCAGTAAACAAGGGGACAATCAGCCCCAGCATTTT. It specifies CASKQGDNQPQHF. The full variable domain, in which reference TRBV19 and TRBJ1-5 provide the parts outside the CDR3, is DGGITQSPKYLFRKEGQNVTLSCEQNLNHDAMYWYRQDPGQGLRLIYYSQIVNDFQKGDIAEGYSVSREKKESFPLTVTSAQKNPTAFYLCASKQGDNQPQHFGDGTRLSIL.

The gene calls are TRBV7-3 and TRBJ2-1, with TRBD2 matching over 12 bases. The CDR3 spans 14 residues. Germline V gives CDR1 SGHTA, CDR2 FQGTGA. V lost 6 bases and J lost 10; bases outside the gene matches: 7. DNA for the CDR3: TGTGCCAGCAGAAGACTAGCGGGGGAAGGGGAGCAGTTCTTC. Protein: CASRRLAGEGEQFF.

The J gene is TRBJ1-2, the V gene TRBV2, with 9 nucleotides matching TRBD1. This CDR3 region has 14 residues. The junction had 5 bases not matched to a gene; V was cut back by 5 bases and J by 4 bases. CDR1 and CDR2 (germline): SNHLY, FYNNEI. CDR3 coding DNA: TGTGCCAGCAGTCAACAGGGGGCGAGCTATGGCTACACCTTC. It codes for CASSQQGASYGYTF.

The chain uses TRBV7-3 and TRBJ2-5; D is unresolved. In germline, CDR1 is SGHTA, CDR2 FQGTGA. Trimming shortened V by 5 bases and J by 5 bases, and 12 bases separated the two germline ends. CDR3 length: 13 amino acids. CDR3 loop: CASSRDWSETQYF. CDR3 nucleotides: TGTGCCAGCAGCCGCGACTGGTCGGAGACCCAGTACTTC.

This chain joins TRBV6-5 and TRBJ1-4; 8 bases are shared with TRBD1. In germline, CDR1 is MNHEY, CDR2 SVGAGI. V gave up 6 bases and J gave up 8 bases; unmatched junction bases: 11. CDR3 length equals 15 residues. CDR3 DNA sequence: TGTGCCAGCAGCCGGGACAGGCGGTATAAGGAAAAACTGTTTTTT. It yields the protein CASSRDRRYKEKLFF.

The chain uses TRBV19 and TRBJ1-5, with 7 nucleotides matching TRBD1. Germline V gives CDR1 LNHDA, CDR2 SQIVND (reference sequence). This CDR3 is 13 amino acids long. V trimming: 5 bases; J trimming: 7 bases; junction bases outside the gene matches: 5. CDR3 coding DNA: TGTGCCAGTAGTTCATACAGGGGCCAGCCCCAGCATTTT. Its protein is CASSSYRGQPQHF.

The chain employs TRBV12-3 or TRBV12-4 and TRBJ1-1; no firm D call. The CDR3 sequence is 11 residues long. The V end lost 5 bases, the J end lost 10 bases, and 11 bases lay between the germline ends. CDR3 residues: CASSPGLRAFF. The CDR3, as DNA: TGTGCCAGCAGTCCCGGTCTTCGAGCTTTCTTT.

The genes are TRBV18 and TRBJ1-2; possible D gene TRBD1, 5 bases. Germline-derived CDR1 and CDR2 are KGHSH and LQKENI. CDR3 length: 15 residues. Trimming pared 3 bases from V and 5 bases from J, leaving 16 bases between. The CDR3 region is CASSPNRGGYYGYTF. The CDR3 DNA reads TGTGCCAGCTCACCGAATCGCGGGGGTTATTATGGCTACACCTTC.

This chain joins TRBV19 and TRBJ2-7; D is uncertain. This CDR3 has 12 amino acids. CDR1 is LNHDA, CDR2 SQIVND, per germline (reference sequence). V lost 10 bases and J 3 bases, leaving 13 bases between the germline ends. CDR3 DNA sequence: TGTGCCACAGGCGACCGATTCTACGAGCAGTACTTC. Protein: CATGDRFYEQYF.

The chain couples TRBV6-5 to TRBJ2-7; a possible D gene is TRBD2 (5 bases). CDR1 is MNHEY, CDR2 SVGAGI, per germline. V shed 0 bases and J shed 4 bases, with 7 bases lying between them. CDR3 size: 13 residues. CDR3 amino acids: CASSYSGKYEQYF. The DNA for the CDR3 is TGTGCCAGCAGTTACTCCGGGAAATACGAGCAGTACTTC.

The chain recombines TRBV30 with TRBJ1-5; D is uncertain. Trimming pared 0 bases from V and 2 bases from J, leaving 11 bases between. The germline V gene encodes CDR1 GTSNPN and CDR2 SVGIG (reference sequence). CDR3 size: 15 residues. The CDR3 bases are TGTGCCTGGAGTGTACCTATGAGGGGCAATCAGCCCCAGCATTTT. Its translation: CAWSVPMRGNQPQHF.

CDR3 nucleotide sequence: TGTGCCAGCAGGCGACACGGGGATGAGCAGTTCTTC. It specifies CASRRHGDEQFF. The chain has TRBV6-5 and TRBJ2-1; the D gene is possibly TRBD2 (5 bases). The germline CDR1 and CDR2 sequences are MNHEY and SVGAGI. This CDR3 spans 12 amino acids. Trimming took 6 bases from V and 8 from J, leaving 11 bases between them.

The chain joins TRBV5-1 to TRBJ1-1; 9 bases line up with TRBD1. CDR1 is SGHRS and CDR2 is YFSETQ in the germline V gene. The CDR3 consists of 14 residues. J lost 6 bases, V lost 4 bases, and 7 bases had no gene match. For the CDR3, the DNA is TGCGCCAGCAGCCTGGGGACAGGGTGGGCTGAAGCTTTCTTT. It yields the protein CASSLGTGWAEAFF.

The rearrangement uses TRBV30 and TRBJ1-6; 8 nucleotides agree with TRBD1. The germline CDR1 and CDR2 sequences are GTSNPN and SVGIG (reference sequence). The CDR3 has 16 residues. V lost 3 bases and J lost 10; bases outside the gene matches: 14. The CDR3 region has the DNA TGTGCCTGGAGCGCAACCGGCCAGGGGGCTGGATCACCCCTCCACTTT. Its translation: CAWSATGQGAGSPLHF.

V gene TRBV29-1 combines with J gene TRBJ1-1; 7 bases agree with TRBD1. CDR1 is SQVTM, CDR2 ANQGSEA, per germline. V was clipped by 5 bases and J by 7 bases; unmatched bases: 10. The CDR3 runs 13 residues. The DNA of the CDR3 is TGCAGCGTTCGACCGGGAGACAGGGTTGAAGCTTTCTTT. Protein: CSVRPGDRVEAFF.

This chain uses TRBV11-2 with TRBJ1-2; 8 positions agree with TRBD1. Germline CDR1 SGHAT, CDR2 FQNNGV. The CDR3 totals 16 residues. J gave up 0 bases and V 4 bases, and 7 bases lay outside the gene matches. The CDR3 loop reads CASSSRTGRANYGYTF. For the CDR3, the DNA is TGTGCCAGCAGCTCTAGGACAGGGAGAGCTAACTATGGCTACACCTTC.

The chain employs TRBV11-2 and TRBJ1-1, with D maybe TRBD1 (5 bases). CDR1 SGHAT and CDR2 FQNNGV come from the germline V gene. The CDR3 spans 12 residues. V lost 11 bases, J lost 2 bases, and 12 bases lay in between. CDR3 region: CARTGGNTEAFF. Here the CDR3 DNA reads TGTGCCCGCACGGGGGGAAACACTGAAGCTTTCTTT.

The CDR3 sequence is CASGLGGQGGYEQYF. The CDR3 nucleotides are TGTGCTAGTGGTTTGGGGGGACAGGGGGGCTACGAGCAGTACTTC. The chain uses TRBV12-5 and TRBJ2-7, with 11 positions matching TRBD1. CDR3 length: 15 amino acids. CDR1 and CDR2 (germline): LGHNT, FRNRAP. The V segment lost 1 base and the J segment 3 bases; nucleotides outside the gene matches: 2.

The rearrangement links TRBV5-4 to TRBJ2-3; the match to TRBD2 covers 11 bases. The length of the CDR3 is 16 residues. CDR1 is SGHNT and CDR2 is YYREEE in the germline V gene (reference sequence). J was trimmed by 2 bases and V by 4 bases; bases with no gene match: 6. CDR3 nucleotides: TGTGCCAGCAGCCTAGGACTAGCGGGCTCCACAGATACGCAGTATTTT. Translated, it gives CASSLGLAGSTDTQYF.

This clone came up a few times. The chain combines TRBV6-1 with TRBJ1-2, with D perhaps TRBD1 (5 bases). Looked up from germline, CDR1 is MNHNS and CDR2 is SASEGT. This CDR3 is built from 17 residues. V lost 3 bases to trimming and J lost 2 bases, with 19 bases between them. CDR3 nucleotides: TGTGCCAGCAGTGATTCTACCGGACATCAGGCAAACTATGGCTACACCTTC. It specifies CASSDSTGHQANYGYTF.

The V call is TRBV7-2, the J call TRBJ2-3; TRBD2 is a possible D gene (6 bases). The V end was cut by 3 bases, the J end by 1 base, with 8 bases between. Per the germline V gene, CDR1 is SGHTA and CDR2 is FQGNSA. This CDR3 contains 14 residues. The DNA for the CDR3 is TGTGCCAGCAGCTTTCCGGGAGGCACAGATACGCAGTATTTT. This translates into CASSFPGGTDTQYF.

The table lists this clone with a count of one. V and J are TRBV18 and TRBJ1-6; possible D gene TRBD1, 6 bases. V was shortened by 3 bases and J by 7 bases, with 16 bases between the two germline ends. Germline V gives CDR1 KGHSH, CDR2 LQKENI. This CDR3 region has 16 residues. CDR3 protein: CASSPQVGGENSPLHF. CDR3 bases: TGTGCCAGCTCACCTCAGGTTGGGGGCGAGAATTCACCCCTCCACTTT.

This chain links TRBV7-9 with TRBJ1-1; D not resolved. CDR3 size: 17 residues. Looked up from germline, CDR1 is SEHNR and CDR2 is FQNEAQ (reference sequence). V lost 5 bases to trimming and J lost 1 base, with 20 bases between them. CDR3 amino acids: CASSQIHSEGWNTEAFF. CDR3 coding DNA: TGTGCCAGCAGCCAGATCCACTCTGAGGGATGGAACACTGAAGCTTTCTTT.

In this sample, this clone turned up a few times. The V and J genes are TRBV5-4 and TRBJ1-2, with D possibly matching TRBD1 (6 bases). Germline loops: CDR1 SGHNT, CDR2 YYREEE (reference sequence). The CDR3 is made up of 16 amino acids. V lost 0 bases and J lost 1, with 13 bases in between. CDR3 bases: TGTGCCAGCAGCTTGGGGCAGGGGAAGATTAACTATGGCTACACCTTC. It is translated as CASSLGQGKINYGYTF.